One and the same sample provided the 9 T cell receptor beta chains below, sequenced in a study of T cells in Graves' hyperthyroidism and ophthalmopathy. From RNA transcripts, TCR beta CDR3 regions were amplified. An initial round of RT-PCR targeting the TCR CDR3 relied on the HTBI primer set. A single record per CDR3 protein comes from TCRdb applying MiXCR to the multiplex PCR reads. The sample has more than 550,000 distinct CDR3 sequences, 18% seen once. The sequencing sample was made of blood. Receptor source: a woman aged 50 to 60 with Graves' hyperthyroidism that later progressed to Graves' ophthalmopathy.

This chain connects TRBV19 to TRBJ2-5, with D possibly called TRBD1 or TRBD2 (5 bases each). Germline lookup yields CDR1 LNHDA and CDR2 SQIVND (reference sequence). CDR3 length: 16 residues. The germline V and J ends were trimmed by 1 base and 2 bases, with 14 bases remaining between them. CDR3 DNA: TGTGCCAGTAGTATAGGGGGCGGAGGACGGCAAGAGACCCAGTACTTC. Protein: CASSIGGGGRQETQYF.

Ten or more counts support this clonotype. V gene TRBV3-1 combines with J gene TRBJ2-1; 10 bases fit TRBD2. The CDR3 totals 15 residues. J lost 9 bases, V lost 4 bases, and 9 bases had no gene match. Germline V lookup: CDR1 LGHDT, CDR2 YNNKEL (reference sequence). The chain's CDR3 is CASSPVQRGGFEQFF. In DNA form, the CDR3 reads TGTGCCAGCAGCCCTGTCCAGCGGGGGGGATTTGAGCAGTTCTTC.

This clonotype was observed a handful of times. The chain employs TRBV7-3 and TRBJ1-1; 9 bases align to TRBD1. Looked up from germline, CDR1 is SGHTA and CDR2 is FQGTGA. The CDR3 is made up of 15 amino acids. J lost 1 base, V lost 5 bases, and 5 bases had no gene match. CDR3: CASSKTGGWNTEAFF. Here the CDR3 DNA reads TGTGCCAGCAGCAAAACAGGGGGCTGGAACACTGAAGCTTTCTTT.

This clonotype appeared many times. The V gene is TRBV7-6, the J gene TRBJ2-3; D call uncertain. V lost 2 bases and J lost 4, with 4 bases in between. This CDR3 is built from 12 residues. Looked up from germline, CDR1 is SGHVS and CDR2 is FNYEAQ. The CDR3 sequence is CASSLPADTQYF. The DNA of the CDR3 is TGTGCCAGCAGCTTACCTGCAGATACGCAGTATTTT.

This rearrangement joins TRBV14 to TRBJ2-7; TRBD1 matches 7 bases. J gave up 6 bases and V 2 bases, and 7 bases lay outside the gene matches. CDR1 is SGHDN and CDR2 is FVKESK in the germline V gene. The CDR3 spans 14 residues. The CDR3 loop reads CASSQPDRFSEQYF. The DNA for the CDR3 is TGTGCCAGCAGCCAACCGGACAGGTTCAGCGAGCAGTACTTC.

The CDR3 reads CASSAYGGGLSNQPQHF. DNA of the CDR3: TGTGCCAGCTCAGCGTACGGGGGCGGATTGAGCAATCAGCCCCAGCATTTT. The V gene is TRBV18, the J gene TRBJ1-5, with D perhaps matching TRBD1 (6 bases). Germline V gene lookup returns CDR1 KGHSH and CDR2 LQKENI. V was clipped by 5 bases and J by 1 base, with 18 bases between them. The CDR3 extends over 17 amino acids.

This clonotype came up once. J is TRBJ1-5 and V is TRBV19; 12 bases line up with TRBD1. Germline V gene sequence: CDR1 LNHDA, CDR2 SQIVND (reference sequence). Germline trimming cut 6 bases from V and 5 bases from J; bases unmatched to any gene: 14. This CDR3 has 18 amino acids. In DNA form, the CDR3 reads TGTGCCAGTAGCGTGCCGGGACAGGGGGCTATGCGAGATCAGCCCCAGCATTTT. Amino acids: CASSVPGQGAMRDQPQHF.

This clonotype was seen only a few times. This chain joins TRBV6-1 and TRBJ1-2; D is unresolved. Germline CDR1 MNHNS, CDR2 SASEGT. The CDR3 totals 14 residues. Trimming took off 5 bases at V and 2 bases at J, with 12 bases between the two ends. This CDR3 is CASSRNAVNYGYTF. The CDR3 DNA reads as TGTGCCAGCAGTCGAAATGCAGTAAACTATGGCTACACCTTC.

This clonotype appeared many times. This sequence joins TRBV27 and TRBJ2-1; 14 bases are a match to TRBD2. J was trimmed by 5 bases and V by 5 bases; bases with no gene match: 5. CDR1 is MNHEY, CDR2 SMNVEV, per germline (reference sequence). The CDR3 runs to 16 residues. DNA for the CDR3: TGTGCCAGCAGTGCCGGACTAGCGGGGGGTAACAATGAGCAGTTCTTC. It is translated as CASSAGLAGGNNEQFF.